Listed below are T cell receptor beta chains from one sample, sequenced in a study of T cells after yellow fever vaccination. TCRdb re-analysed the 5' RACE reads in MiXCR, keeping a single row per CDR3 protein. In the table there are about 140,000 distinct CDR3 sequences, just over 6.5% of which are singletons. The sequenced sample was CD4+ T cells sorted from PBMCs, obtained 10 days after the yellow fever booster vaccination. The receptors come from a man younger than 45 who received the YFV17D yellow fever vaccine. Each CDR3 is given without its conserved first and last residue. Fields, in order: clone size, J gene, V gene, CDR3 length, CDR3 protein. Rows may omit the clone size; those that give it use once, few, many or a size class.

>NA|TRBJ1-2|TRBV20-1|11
SARGGGNYGYT
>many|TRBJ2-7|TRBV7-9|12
ASVREPSSYEQY
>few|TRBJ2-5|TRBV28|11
ASSLPGGQTQY
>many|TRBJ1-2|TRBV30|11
AWSGGPLYGYT
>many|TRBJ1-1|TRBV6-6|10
ASRRTGAEAF
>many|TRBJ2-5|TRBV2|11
ASRTGIEGIQY
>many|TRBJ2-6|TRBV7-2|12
ASSLRSGANVLT
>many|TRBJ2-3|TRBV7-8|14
ASSLRASGRADTQY
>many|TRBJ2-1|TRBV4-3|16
ASSQEGVSGRGYNEQF
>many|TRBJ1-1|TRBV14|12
ASSQVMANTEAF
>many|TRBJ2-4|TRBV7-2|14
ASSTSGGIAKNIQY
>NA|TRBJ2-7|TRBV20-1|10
SALDRNYEQY
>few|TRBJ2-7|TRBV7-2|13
ASGKPGQGAYEQY
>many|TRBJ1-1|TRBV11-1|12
ASSRGQAGTEAF
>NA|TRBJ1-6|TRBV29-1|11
SVRQGTHSPLH
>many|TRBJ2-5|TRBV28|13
ASRVGGSTQETQY
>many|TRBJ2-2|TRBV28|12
ASIPGQFTGELF
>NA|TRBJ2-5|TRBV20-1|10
SATGKAETQY
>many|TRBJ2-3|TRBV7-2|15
ASSSPSQTSRPDTQY
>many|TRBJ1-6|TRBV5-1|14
ASSIKGGTANSPLH
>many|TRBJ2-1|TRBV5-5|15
ASSLRAWPSPGDEQF
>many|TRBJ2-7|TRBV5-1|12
ASSLVAGAYEQY